Detailed here is one T cell receptor beta chain. The sample originates from a study of technical replicates of blood from a few donors. Sequencing used immunoSEQ multiplex PCR; TCRdb keeps in-frame clones, though not all of them. The table has around 92,000 clones, about 96% seen once. Germline values: CDR1 MDHEN, CDR2 SYDVKM. The CDR3 loop spans 16 amino acids. The V and J ends lost 6 bases and 2 bases, in that order; junction bases with no gene match: 10. The sample comprised T cells isolated from PBMCs. The chain employs TRBV28 and TRBJ2-1, with TRBD1 identical over 7 bases. This receptor was obtained from a human donor in good health. CDR3 in amino acids: CASRLTTGSTYNEQFF. DNA for the CDR3: TGTGCCAGCAGATTAACGACAGGGAGTACCTACAATGAGCAGTTCTTC.